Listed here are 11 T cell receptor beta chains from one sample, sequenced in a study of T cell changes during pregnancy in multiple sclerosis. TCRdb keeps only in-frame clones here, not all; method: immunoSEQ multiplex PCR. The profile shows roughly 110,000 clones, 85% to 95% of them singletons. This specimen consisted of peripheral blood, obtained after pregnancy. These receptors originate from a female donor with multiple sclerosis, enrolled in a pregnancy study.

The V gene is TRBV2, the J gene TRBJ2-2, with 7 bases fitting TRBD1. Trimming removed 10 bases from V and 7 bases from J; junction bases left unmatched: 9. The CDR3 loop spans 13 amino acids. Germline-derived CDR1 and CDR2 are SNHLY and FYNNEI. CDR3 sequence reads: CATNRDRDGELFF. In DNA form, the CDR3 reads TGTGCCACCAACCGGGACAGAGACGGGGAGCTGTTTTTT.

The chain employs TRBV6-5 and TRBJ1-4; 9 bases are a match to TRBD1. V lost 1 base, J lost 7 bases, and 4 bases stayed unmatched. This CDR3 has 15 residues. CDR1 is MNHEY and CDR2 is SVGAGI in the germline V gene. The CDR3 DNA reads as TGTGCCAGCAGTTACTTCTCGACAGGGGGTGAAAAACTGTTTTTT. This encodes CASSYFSTGGEKLFF.

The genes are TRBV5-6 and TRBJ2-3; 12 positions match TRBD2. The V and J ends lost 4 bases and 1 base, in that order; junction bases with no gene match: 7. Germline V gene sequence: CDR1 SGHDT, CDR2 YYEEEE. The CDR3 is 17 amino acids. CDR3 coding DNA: TGTGCCAGCAGCGGCCGGAGGACTAGCGGGGGCACAGATACGCAGTATTTT. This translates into CASSGRRTSGGTDTQYF. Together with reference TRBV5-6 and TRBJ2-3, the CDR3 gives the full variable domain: DAGVTQSPTHLIKTRGQQVTLRCSPKSGHDTVSWYQQALGQGPQFIFQYYEEEERQRGNFPDRFSGHQFPNYSSELNVNALLLGDSALYLCASSGRRTSGGTDTQYFGPGTRLTVL.

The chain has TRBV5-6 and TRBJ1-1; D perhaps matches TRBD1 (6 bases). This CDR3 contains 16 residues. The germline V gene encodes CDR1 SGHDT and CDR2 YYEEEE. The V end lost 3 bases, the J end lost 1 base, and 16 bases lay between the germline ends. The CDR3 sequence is CASSSDSGGANTEAFF. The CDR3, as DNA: TGTGCCAGCAGCTCGGACTCGGGGGGGGCGAACACTGAAGCTTTCTTT.

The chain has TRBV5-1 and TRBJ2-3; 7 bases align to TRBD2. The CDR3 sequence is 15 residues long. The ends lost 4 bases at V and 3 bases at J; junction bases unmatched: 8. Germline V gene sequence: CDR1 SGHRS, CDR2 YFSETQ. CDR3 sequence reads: CASSLPGGGTDTQYF. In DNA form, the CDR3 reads TGCGCCAGCAGCCTCCCGGGGGGAGGGACAGATACGCAGTATTTT.

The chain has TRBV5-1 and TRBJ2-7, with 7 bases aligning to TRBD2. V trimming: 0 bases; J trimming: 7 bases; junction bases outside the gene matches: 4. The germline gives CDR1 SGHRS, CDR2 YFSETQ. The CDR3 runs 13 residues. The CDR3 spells CASSLGLGGEQYF. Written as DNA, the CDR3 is TGCGCCAGCAGCTTGGGACTGGGAGGGGAGCAGTACTTC.

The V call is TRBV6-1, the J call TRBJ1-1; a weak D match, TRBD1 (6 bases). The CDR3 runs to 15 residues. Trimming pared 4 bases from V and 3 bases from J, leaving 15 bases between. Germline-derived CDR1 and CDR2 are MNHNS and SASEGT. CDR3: CASSAQEQGYTEAFF. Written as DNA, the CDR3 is TGTGCCAGCAGTGCCCAGGAACAGGGCTACACTGAAGCTTTCTTT.

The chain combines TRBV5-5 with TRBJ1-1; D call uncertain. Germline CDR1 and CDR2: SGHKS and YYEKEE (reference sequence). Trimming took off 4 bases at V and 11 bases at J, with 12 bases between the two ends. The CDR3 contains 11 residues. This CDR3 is CASSGATMAFF. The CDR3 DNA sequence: TGTGCCAGCAGCGGAGCCACCATGGCTTTCTTT.

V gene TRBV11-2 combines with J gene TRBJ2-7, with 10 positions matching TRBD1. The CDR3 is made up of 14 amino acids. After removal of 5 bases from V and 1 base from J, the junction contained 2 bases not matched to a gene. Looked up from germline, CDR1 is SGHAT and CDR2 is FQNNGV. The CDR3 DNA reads TGTGCCAGCAGCCGGGACAGGGGATCCTACGAGCAGTACTTC. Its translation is CASSRDRGSYEQYF.

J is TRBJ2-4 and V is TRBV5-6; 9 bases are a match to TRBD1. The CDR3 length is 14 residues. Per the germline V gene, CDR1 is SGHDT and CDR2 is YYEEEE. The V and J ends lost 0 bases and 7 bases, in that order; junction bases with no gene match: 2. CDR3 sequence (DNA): TGTGCCAGCAGCTTGGACAGGGGGCCTAACATTCAGTACTTC. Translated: CASSLDRGPNIQYF.

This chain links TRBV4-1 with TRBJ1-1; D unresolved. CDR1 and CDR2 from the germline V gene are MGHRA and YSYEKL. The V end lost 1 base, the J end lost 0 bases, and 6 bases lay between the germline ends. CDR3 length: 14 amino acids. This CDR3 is CASSQGQVNTEAFF. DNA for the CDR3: TGCGCCAGCAGCCAAGGCCAGGTGAACACTGAAGCTTTCTTT.